These 2 T cell receptor beta chains were sequenced from one sample in a study of OX40 agonist ivuxolimab in advanced cancers. The table came from immunoSEQ multiplex PCR; TCRdb's copy has only in-frame clones and leaves some out. The top ten clones hold over 0.3% of a sample with 90,000 to 120,000 clones, about nine tenths of them seen once. Specimen: CD4+ or CD8+ T cells sorted from blood, collected in a trial of the OX40 agonist ivuxolimab. The receptors originated from an adult with an advanced solid tumor such as melanoma, head and neck, liver or kidney cancer.

This clone occurred a few times. The V call is TRBV7-9, the J call TRBJ2-7, with a weak D call TRBD2 (5 bases). CDR1 is SEHNR and CDR2 is FQNEAQ in the germline V gene (reference sequence). The CDR3 is 12 residues long. Trimming took off 8 bases at V and 3 bases at J, with 11 bases between the two ends. The CDR3: CASGTGYYEQYF. For the CDR3, the DNA is TGTGCCAGCGGAACGGGGTACTACGAGCAGTACTTC.

This chain links TRBV5-1 with TRBJ1-1; the D is unclear. Germline values: CDR1 SGHRS, CDR2 YFSETQ. The CDR3 consists of 14 residues. Between the trimmed V and J ends, which lost 0 bases and 2 bases, there was a span of 8 bases. Here the CDR3 DNA reads TGCGCCAGCAGCTTGGTATCGGTCAACACTGAAGCTTTCTTT. As protein: CASSLVSVNTEAFF.